The 5 T cell receptor beta chains reported below all come from one sample, sequenced in a study of T cell responses to AZD1222 COVID-19 vaccine. Profiled with immunoSEQ multiplex PCR; TCRdb holds only in-frame clones, not every one. The repertoire holds around 160,000 clones, about nine tenths seen once, with over 3% in the top ten. The sample here was peripheral blood, taken 28 days after the second AZD1222 dose. These TCRs come from an adult who received the AZD1222 COVID-19 vaccine.

The chain employs TRBV20-1 and TRBJ2-7, with D maybe TRBD2 (5 bases). Trimming stripped 3 bases from V and 6 bases from J, with 12 bases between. This CDR3 region has 12 residues. Per the germline V gene, CDR1 is DFQATT and CDR2 is SNEGSKA (reference sequence). CDR3 amino acids: CSASGLASEQYF. CDR3 DNA sequence: TGCAGTGCTAGTGGTCTAGCTTCCGAGCAGTACTTC.

This clone came up a few times. The rearrangement joins TRBV4-2 to TRBJ2-2, with a tentative D call TRBD2 (6 bases). The CDR3 covers 15 residues. V was pared by 1 base and J by 7 bases, with 13 bases between. The germline gives CDR1 LGHNA, CDR2 YNFKEQ. The CDR3 DNA reads as TGTGCCAGCAGCCAAGGGAGGGAGTCGAACGGGGAGCTGTTTTTT. It encodes CASSQGRESNGELFF.

The chain has TRBV4-3 and TRBJ2-7; 12 bases are shared with TRBD2. CDR1 is LGHNA, CDR2 YSLEER, per germline. The V and J ends lost 1 base and 6 bases, in that order; junction bases with no gene match: 1. This CDR3 has 14 amino acids. Written as DNA, the CDR3 is TGCGCCAGCAGCCAAGGGGGACTAGCGGGCGAGCAGTACTTC. It codes for CASSQGGLAGEQYF.

This chain uses TRBV20-1 with TRBJ1-6; D is perhaps TRBD1 (6 bases). Germline-derived CDR1 and CDR2 are DFQATT and SNEGSKA (reference sequence). The length of the CDR3 is 14 residues. Trimming left V 3 bases short and J 7 bases short, with 13 bases between. CDR3 in amino acids: CSASFGQTNSPLHF. The CDR3 bases are TGCAGTGCTAGTTTTGGACAGACAAATTCACCCCTCCACTTT.

In this sample, this clone turned up once. The chain carries TRBV15 and TRBJ1-4; TRBD1 might be the D (6 bases). The CDR3 extends over 15 amino acids. The V and J ends lost 1 base and 4 bases respectively, with 10 bases between them. The germline V gene has CDR1 LNHNV and CDR2 YYDKDF (reference sequence). Written as DNA, the CDR3 is TGTGCCACCAGCAGAGGACAGGAGGGTAATGAAAAACTGTTTTTT. Translating gives CATSRGQEGNEKLFF.